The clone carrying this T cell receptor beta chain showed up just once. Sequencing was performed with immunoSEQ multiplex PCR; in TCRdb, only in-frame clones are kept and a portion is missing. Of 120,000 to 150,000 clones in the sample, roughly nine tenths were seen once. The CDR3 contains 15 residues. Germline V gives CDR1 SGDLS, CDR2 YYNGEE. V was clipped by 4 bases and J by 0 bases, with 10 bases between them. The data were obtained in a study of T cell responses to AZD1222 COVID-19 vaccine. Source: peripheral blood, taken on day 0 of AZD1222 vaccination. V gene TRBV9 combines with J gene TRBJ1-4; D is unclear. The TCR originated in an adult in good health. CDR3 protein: CASSTMSTTNEKLFF. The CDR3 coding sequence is TGTGCCAGCAGCACCATGTCCACAACTAATGAAAAACTGTTTTTT. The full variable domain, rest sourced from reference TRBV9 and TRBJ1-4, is DSGVTQTPKHLITATGQRVTLRCSPRSGDLSVYWYQQSLDQGLQFLIQYYNGEERAKGNILERFSAQQFPDLHSELNLSSLELGDSALYFCASSTMSTTNEKLFFGSGTQLSVL.